This entry lists 2 T cell receptor beta chains sequenced from one sample in a study of T cell responses to AZD1222 COVID-19 vaccine. Measured with immunoSEQ multiplex PCR; TCRdb has only the in-frame clones, and not every one. The data show some 170,000 clones, around 90% seen once. The sequencing here drew on peripheral blood, taken 28 days after the second AZD1222 dose. These receptor sequences come from an adult who received the AZD1222 COVID-19 vaccine.

The chain has TRBV11-2 and TRBJ2-7; TRBD1 agrees at 8 bases. Trimming cost V 6 bases and J 1 base; bases outside gene matches: 5. The CDR3 has 14 residues. CDR1 and CDR2 (germline): SGHAT, FQNNGV. CDR3 DNA sequence: TGTGCCAGCAGTTCTAACAGGGGGTCCTACGAGCAGTACTTC. Protein sequence: CASSSNRGSYEQYF.

The chain is built from TRBV5-8 and TRBJ2-5; 7 nucleotides line up with TRBD1. The CDR3 has 16 amino acids. V shed 0 bases and J 5 bases; nucleotides not matched to a gene: 10. Germline assignment: CDR1 SGHTS and CDR2 YDEGEE. In DNA form, the CDR3 reads TGTGCCAGCAGCTTGGGTCGAGAGGGCAGGGGGGAGACCCAGTACTTC. It translates to CASSLGREGRGETQYF.